The present T cell receptor (beta chain) was sequenced within a study of identical twins. The study, taken as a whole, reports: Excess sharing by twins proved weaker in beta out-of-frame sequences. Abundant beta clonotypes from cord blood bore fewer insertions; memory repertoires lacked this pattern.

Note on this clonotype: Its antigen remains unknown.

There are 11 residues in the CDR3. Germline V lookup: CDR1 SQVTM, CDR2 ANQGSEA. One entry per CDR3 protein, called by TCRdb with MiXCR from the 5' RACE reads. The sample lists approximately 410,000 distinct CDR3 sequences, approximately 17% occurring once. The chain employs TRBV29-1 and TRBJ1-2; D is perhaps TRBD1 (5 bases). The source of this sequence is a man aged 45-65 years in good health. The material sequenced was naive T cells sorted from blood. The CDR3 protein is CSGWGQAGYTF. The CDR3, as DNA: TGCAGTGGGTGGGGCCAGGCTGGCTACACCTTC. Looking up the rest from reference TRBV29-1 and TRBJ1-2 gives the full variable domain: SAVISQKPSRDICQRGTSLTIQCQVDSQVTMMFWYRQQPGQSLTLIATANQGSEATYESGFVIDKFPISRPNLTFSTLTVSNMSPEDSSIYLCSGWGQAGYTFGSGTRLTVV.